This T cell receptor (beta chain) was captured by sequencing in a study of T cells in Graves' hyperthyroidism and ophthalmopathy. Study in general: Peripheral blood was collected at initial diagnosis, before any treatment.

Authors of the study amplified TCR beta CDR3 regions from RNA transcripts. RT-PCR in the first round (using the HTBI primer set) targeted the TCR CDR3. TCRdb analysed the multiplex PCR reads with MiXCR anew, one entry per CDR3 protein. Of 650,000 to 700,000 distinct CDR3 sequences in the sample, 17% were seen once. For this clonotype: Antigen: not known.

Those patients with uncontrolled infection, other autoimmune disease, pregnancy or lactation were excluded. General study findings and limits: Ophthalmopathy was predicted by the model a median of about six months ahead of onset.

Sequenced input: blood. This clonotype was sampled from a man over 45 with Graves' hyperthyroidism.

This chain's CDR3 is CATQGLGAFF. The CDR3 nucleotides are TGTGCCACGCAGGGTTTGGGAGCTTTCTTT. V gene TRBV19 combines with J gene TRBJ1-1, with a tentative D call TRBD1 (5 bases). There are 10 residues in the CDR3. From germline, CDR1 is LNHDA and CDR2 SQIVND (reference sequence). The V gene lost 10 bases and the J gene lost 10 bases, with 13 bases spanning the gap.